This T cell receptor (beta chain) emerged from a study of a mutant IDH1 vaccine in newly diagnosed glioma. Study-wide background: Patients under treatment included around 60% males and around 38% females and had a mean age of about 37 years.

Data came from immunoSEQ multiplex PCR; TCRdb stores just in-frame clones and leaves some out. The sample consists of roughly 62,000 clones, about 88% of them appearing once. Time point here: week 5, during vaccination. A 20-mer mutant IDH1 peptide at 300 ug was injected subcutaneously with topical imiquimod. This CDR3 spans 12 amino acids. V lost 7 bases to trimming and J lost 5 bases; unmatched junction nucleotides: 5. Germline CDR1 reads MNHEY; CDR2 reads SVGAGI. About this clone itself: Its cognate antigen is unknown.

This sequence joins TRBV6-5 and TRBJ2-7; 7 bases fit TRBD1. The TCR was taken from a woman aged 45-65 years with glioma. Sequencing used PBMCs, obtained from a glioma patient whose treatment included an IDH1 peptide vaccine. CDR3 in amino acids: CASTDRVDEQYF. CDR3 nucleotides: TGTGCCAGCACCGACAGGGTTGACGAGCAGTACTTC.